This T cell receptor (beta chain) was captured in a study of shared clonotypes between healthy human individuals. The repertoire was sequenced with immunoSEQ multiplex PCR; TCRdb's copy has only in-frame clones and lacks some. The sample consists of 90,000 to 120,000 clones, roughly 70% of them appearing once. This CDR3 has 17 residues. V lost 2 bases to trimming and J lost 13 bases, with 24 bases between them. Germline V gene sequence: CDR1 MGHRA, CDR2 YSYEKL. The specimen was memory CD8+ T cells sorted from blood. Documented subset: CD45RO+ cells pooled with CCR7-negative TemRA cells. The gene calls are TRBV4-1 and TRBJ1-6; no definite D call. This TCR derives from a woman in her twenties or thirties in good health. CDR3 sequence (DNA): TGCGCCAGCAGCCAACAGGCCTTACTTGCCAACATTGCGCCCCTCCACTTT. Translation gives CASSQQALLANIAPLHF.